This entry describes one T cell receptor (beta chain). Its antigen is not identified. The data originate from a study of CD8 T cells in Susac syndrome. Overall study results and limits: As the study acknowledged, the number of individuals in its TCR sequencing and HLA analysis was relatively small.

When the RNA was reverse transcribed, random hexamers were used with an input of about 0.5 to 1 ug. TCRdb processed the immunoSEQ multiplex PCR reads anew with MiXCR; each CDR3 protein has one entry. The data contain approximately 200,000 distinct CDR3 sequences, approximately 94% of them singletons. The CDR3 loop spans 10 amino acids. Trimming took 5 bases from V and 5 from J, leaving 3 bases between them. Germline V lookup: CDR1 SGHTA, CDR2 FQGNSA. The rearrangement uses TRBV7-2 and TRBJ2-5; D is uncertain. The sequencing input was CD4+ T cells from PBMCs. The TCR sequence derives from a human donor with multiple sclerosis. The CDR3 loop reads CASSTETQYF. The CDR3, as DNA: TGTGCCAGCAGCACGGAGACCCAGTACTTC.